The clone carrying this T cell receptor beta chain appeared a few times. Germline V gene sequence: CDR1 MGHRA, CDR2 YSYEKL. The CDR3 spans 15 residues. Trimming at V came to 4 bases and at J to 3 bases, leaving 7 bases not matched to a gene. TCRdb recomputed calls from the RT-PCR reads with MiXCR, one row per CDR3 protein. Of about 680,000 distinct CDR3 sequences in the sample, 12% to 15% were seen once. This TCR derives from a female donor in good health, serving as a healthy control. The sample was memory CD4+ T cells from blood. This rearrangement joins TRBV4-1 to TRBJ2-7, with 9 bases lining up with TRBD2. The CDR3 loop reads CASSLSRTSDYEQYF. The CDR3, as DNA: TGCGCCAGCAGCCTTTCCCGGACTAGCGACTACGAGCAGTACTTC.